The next 15 T cell receptor beta chains were all read from a single sample in a study of T cell changes during pregnancy in multiple sclerosis. Profiled with immunoSEQ multiplex PCR; TCRdb holds only in-frame clones, not every one. The data contain fewer than 85,000 clones, 92% of them singletons. The sequencing here drew on peripheral blood, taken in the first trimester of pregnancy. These receptors came from a female donor in good health, enrolled as a control in a pregnancy study.

CDR3 DNA sequence: TGTGCCAGCAGCCAAGACACTAGCTCGATCCGAGGAAACATTCAGTACTTC. Encoded protein: CASSQDTSSIRGNIQYF. The chain combines TRBV4-2 with TRBJ2-4, with a tentative D call TRBD2 (6 bases). Germline loops: CDR1 LGHNA, CDR2 YNFKEQ. The CDR3 is made up of 17 amino acids. V was clipped by 0 bases and J by 6 bases, with 18 bases between them.

The chain has TRBV19 and TRBJ2-2, with D possibly matching TRBD1 (5 bases). Looked up from germline, CDR1 is LNHDA and CDR2 is SQIVND (reference sequence). The CDR3 has 15 residues. V lost 2 bases and J lost 1, with 8 bases in between. The CDR3 is CASSIRGGNTGELFF. The CDR3 coding sequence is TGTGCCAGTAGTATAAGGGGCGGGAACACCGGGGAGCTGTTTTTT.

This clone was found a few times. The V gene is TRBV7-9, the J gene TRBJ1-1; 7 nucleotides line up with TRBD1. This CDR3 spans 12 amino acids. V dropped 5 bases and J dropped 8; count of bases not matched to a gene: 5. From germline, CDR1 is SEHNR and CDR2 FQNEAQ (reference sequence). The CDR3 nucleotides read TGTGCCAGCAGCAGGGACAGAGAAGAAGCTTTCTTT. Protein: CASSRDREEAFF. Full variable domain (outside the CDR3, taken from reference TRBV7-9 and TRBJ1-1): DTGVSQNPRHKITKRGQNVTFRCDPISEHNRLYWYRQTLGQGPEFLTYFQNEAQLEKSRLLSDRFSAERPKGSFSTLEIQRTEQGDSAMYLCASSRDREEAFFGQGTRLTVV.

The chain combines TRBV7-2 with TRBJ2-3, with D tentatively TRBD2 (6 bases). The CDR3 is 16 amino acids. The germline V and J ends were trimmed by 5 bases and 3 bases, with 18 bases remaining between them. Per germline, CDR1 SGHTA and CDR2 FQGNSA. The CDR3, as DNA: TGTGCCAGCAGCCACACTGCGGGATCGGGGACAGATACGCAGTATTTT. Protein sequence: CASSHTAGSGTDTQYF.

The V and J genes are TRBV29-1 and TRBJ2-7, with 7 bases aligning to TRBD1. V lost 2 bases to trimming and J lost 6 bases; unmatched junction nucleotides: 19. Germline V gene sequence: CDR1 SQVTM, CDR2 ANQGSEA. The CDR3 runs 17 residues. CDR3 nucleotide sequence: TGCAGCGTTGAAAGGCGGGCAGGACGGGACAGCAGTGGCGAGCAGTACTTC. Translated, it gives CSVERRAGRDSSGEQYF.

This chain uses TRBV6-6 with TRBJ1-5, with TRBD1 identical over 8 bases. Per the germline V gene, CDR1 is MNHNY and CDR2 is SVGAGI (reference sequence). This CDR3 spans 15 amino acids. Trimming cost V 2 bases and J 5 bases; bases outside gene matches: 5. This chain's CDR3 is CASSYTGQGYQPQHF. In DNA, the CDR3 is TGTGCCAGCAGTTACACTGGACAGGGCTATCAGCCCCAGCATTTT.

The chain uses TRBV5-6 and TRBJ2-7; 9 positions agree with TRBD1. The junction had 14 bases not matched to a gene; V was cut back by 4 bases and J by 6 bases. Germline V lookup: CDR1 SGHDT, CDR2 YYEEEE. The CDR3 spans 16 residues. DNA of the CDR3: TGTGCCAGCAGCCCAGTGGGTAGAGGACAGGGGCGCGAGCAGTACTTC. Translation: CASSPVGRGQGREQYF.

J is TRBJ2-1 and V is TRBV6-1, with 8 bases lining up with TRBD2. The CDR3 contains 13 residues. The ends lost 8 bases at V and 4 bases at J; junction bases unmatched: 4. Germline V CDR1 and CDR2: MNHNS, SASEGT. The CDR3 loop is CASSLAGYNEQFF. CDR3 nucleotides: TGTGCCAGCTCGCTAGCGGGTTACAATGAGCAGTTCTTC.

CDR3 region: CASSLGRKGEQYF. For the CDR3, the DNA is TGTGCCAGCAGCTTAGGGAGGAAGGGCGAGCAGTACTTC. This chain links TRBV11-1 with TRBJ2-7; D possibly corresponds to TRBD2 (5 bases). This CDR3 is built from 13 residues. Trimming cost V 1 base and J 6 bases, with 10 bases left between them. Germline loops: CDR1 SGHAT, CDR2 FQDESV (reference sequence).

The chain is built from TRBV18 and TRBJ2-3; 7 bases are a match to TRBD2. V gave up 4 bases and J gave up 1 base; unmatched junction bases: 8. Germline assignment: CDR1 KGHSH and CDR2 LQKENI. The CDR3 runs 16 residues. CDR3 sequence reads: CASSLELASGTDTQYF. In nucleotides, the CDR3 is TGTGCCAGCTCACTCGAACTAGCGAGCGGCACAGATACGCAGTATTTT.

The V call is TRBV11-3, the J call TRBJ2-3; 15 positions match TRBD2. Germline V gives CDR1 SGHNT, CDR2 YENEEA. V gave up 2 bases and J gave up 5 bases; unmatched junction bases: 8. The CDR3 is made up of 18 amino acids. The CDR3 DNA reads TGTGCCAGCAGCTTACGAATCGGACTAGCGGGAGGGCGAGATACGCAGTATTTT. Amino acid sequence: CASSLRIGLAGGRDTQYF.

The DNA of the CDR3 is TGTGCCAGCAGCTCTCGGACAGCCGGGATCTCCGGGGAGCTGTTTTTT. This codes for CASSSRTAGISGELFF. V usage is TRBV7-2 and J usage is TRBJ2-2, with D maybe TRBD1 (6 bases). Germline CDR1 is SGHTA and CDR2 is FQGNSA. V was shortened by 4 bases and J by 6 bases, with 18 bases between the two germline ends. CDR3 length: 16 amino acids.

The genes are TRBV10-3 and TRBJ2-1; 8 bases line up with TRBD2. Germline V CDR1 and CDR2: ENHRY, SYGVKD. The V gene end was trimmed by 4 bases and the J gene end by 9 bases; junction bases not matched to a gene: 5. The CDR3 sequence is 13 residues long. CDR3 protein: CAISALAAVEQFF. CDR3 bases: TGTGCCATCAGTGCACTAGCGGCGGTTGAGCAGTTCTTC.

The chain is built from TRBV28 and TRBJ1-2, with 8 bases aligning to TRBD1. Germline V gene data show CDR1 as MDHEN and CDR2 as SYDVKM. This CDR3 is 17 amino acids long. The V segment lost 1 base and the J segment 0 bases; nucleotides outside the gene matches: 7. Here the CDR3 reads CASSLSVQGGSNYGYTF. CDR3 DNA sequence: TGTGCCAGCAGTTTATCGGTACAGGGGGGTTCTAACTATGGCTACACCTTC.

The chain carries TRBV28 and TRBJ1-5; 10 bases match TRBD1. Per the germline V gene, CDR1 is MDHEN and CDR2 is SYDVKM. There are 14 residues in the CDR3. V was pared by 6 bases and J by 7 bases, with 6 bases of the junction left unmatched. The CDR3 loop reads CASSLTGGGQPQHF. CDR3 coding DNA: TGTGCCAGCAGCCTGACAGGGGGCGGACAGCCCCAGCATTTT. Together with reference TRBV28 and TRBJ1-5, the CDR3 gives the full variable domain: DVKVTQSSRYLVKRTGEKVFLECVQDMDHENMFWYRQDPGLGLRLIYFSYDVKMKEKGDIPEGYSVSREKKERFSLILESASTNQTSMYLCASSLTGGGQPQHFGDGTRLSIL.